The 18 T cell receptor beta chains listed next were all sequenced from one sample in a study of PD-L1 blockade in urothelial cancer. TCRdb keeps only in-frame clones here, not all; method: immunoSEQ multiplex PCR. This sample carries some 74,000 clones, around four fifths of them seen once, and the ten largest clones take about 6.7%. Time point of the sample: pretreatment peripheral blood. The sequenced sample was PBMCs, obtained around atezolizumab (anti-PD-L1) treatment. All receptors come from a man aged 35-49 years with urothelial cancer.

V usage is TRBV5-4 and J usage is TRBJ2-7, with D maybe TRBD2 (5 bases). Germline V gives CDR1 SGHNT, CDR2 YYREEE (reference sequence). This CDR3 region has 14 residues. V lost 2 bases and J 6 bases, leaving 15 bases between the germline ends. CDR3 protein: CASSLGGRPSEQYF. In DNA form, the CDR3 reads TGTGCCAGCAGCTTAGGAGGCCGACCGAGCGAGCAGTACTTC.

J is TRBJ2-7 and V is TRBV4-1; D might be TRBD1 (5 bases). Germline V gene lookup returns CDR1 MGHRA and CDR2 YSYEKL. The V end was cut by 0 bases, the J end by 8 bases, with 14 bases between. The CDR3 has 14 amino acids. The CDR3 reads CASSQEHKGAQQYF. DNA of the CDR3: TGCGCCAGCAGCCAAGAACATAAAGGGGCCCAGCAGTACTTC.

The rearrangement joins TRBV4-2 to TRBJ1-2; 7 bases align to TRBD1. V lost 4 bases and J lost 5; bases outside the gene matches: 16. Germline V gives CDR1 LGHNA, CDR2 YNFKEQ. This CDR3 spans 17 amino acids. The CDR3 DNA reads TGTGCCAGCAGCCCGATTCCCCCGGGACAGCTAACGTATGGCTACACCTTC. This codes for CASSPIPPGQLTYGYTF.

The chain employs TRBV5-6 and TRBJ2-7; 8 bases agree with TRBD1. The V gene's germline CDR1 is SGHDT and CDR2 YYEEEE. V trimming: 6 bases; J trimming: 1 base; junction bases outside the gene matches: 12. The CDR3 sequence is 16 residues long. CDR3 DNA sequence: TGTGCCAGCACCAAACCCACGGGACAGGTATCCTACGAGCAGTACTTC. This encodes CASTKPTGQVSYEQYF.

The J gene is TRBJ1-5, the V gene TRBV7-2; no firm D call. Germline CDR1 is SGHTA and CDR2 is FQGNSA. V dropped 1 base and J dropped 3 bases, with 10 bases sitting between them. This CDR3 region has 15 residues. In DNA, the CDR3 is TGTGCCAGCAGCTTAGGGACGGGATCCAATCAGCCCCAGCATTTT. This gives the protein CASSLGTGSNQPQHF.

In this sample, this clone turned up a few times. The rearrangement joins TRBV28 to TRBJ2-1; possibly TRBD2 for D (6 bases). CDR1 is MDHEN, CDR2 SYDVKM, per germline. Trimming took off 1 base at V and 0 bases at J, with 13 bases between the two ends. The CDR3 is 17 amino acids. The CDR3 region has the DNA TGTGCCAGCAGTTTATCCGGGAGAACTAGCTCCTACAATGAGCAGTTCTTC. Translated, it gives CASSLSGRTSSYNEQFF.

The genes are TRBV4-2 and TRBJ1-4; the D is unclear. The CDR3 is 14 residues long. V was shortened by 0 bases and J by 3 bases, with 5 bases between the two germline ends. Germline values: CDR1 LGHNA, CDR2 YNFKEQ. The CDR3 bases are TGTGCCAGCAGCCAAGATCTCGCTAATGAAAAACTGTTTTTT. Amino acids: CASSQDLANEKLFF.

This sequence joins TRBV5-4 and TRBJ2-5; possibly TRBD1 for D (6 bases). The CDR3 has 13 residues. V lost 0 bases and J 5 bases, leaving 8 bases between the germline ends. Per germline, CDR1 SGHNT and CDR2 YYREEE (reference sequence). The CDR3, as DNA: TGTGCCAGCAGCTTGGGTCAGGGGGAGACCCAGTACTTC. Translated, it gives CASSLGQGETQYF. Using reference TRBV5-4 and TRBJ2-5 for the parts outside the CDR3, the full variable domain is ETGVTQSPTHLIKTRGQQVTLRCSSQSGHNTVSWYQQALGQGPQFIFQYYREEENGRGNFPPRFSGLQFPNYSSELNVNALELDDSALYLCASSLGQGETQYFGPGTRLLVL.

The rearrangement joins TRBV5-1 to TRBJ2-7; the match to TRBD1 covers 7 bases. Germline V gives CDR1 SGHRS, CDR2 YFSETQ. Germline trimming cut 4 bases from V and 6 bases from J; bases unmatched to any gene: 16. The CDR3 has 16 amino acids. The CDR3 DNA sequence: TGCGCCAGCAGCCCCGGGACAGCCAAGTACGCACCCGAGCAGTACTTC. It is translated as CASSPGTAKYAPEQYF.

The V call is TRBV19, the J call TRBJ2-5, with 11 bases lining up with TRBD2. CDR1 is LNHDA and CDR2 is SQIVND in the germline V gene (reference sequence). The trim removed 5 bases at V and 5 bases at J, leaving 7 bases unmatched. CDR3 length: 15 residues. As DNA, the CDR3 is TGTGCCAGTAGTTCCCGAGTAGCGGGAGGGGAGACCCAGTACTTC. It encodes CASSSRVAGGETQYF.

The rearrangement links TRBV19 to TRBJ1-1; TRBD1 might be the D (5 bases). The CDR3 has 14 residues. The V end was cut by 7 bases, the J end by 3 bases, with 15 bases between. CDR1 is LNHDA and CDR2 is SQIVND in the germline V gene (reference sequence). This CDR3 is CASKYRSEDTEAFF. In nucleotides, the CDR3 is TGTGCCAGTAAATACAGGAGTGAGGACACTGAAGCTTTCTTT.

The gene calls are TRBV11-1 and TRBJ2-1; tentatively, D is TRBD2 (6 bases). Germline CDR1 is SGHAT and CDR2 is FQDESV (reference sequence). The germline V and J ends were trimmed by 4 bases and 7 bases, with 23 bases remaining between them. The CDR3 covers 17 residues. The CDR3 region is CASSSAGRELGSNEQFF. In DNA form, the CDR3 reads TGTGCCAGCAGCTCGGCGGGTCGGGAGCTGGGGAGTAATGAGCAGTTCTTC.

Only one count was recorded for this clone. The chain links TRBV7-8 to TRBJ2-1, with 7 nucleotides matching TRBD2. The CDR3 has 15 amino acids. V was pared by 1 base and J by 3 bases, with 3 bases of the junction left unmatched. Germline V gives CDR1 SGHVS, CDR2 FQNEAQ. Here the CDR3 reads CASSLGGDYYNEQFF. The CDR3 bases are TGTGCCAGCAGCTTAGGGGGGGACTACTACAATGAGCAGTTCTTC. Variable domain in full (rest from reference TRBV7-8 and TRBJ2-1): GAGVSQSPRYKVAKRGQDVALRCDPISGHVSLFWYQQALGQGPEFLTYFQNEAQLDKSGLPSDRFFAERPEGSVSTLKIQRTQQEDSAVYLCASSLGGDYYNEQFFGPGTRLTVL.

V usage is TRBV27 and J usage is TRBJ1-1; TRBD1 agrees at 7 bases. Germline-derived CDR1 and CDR2 are MNHEY and SMNVEV (reference sequence). The trim removed 4 bases at V and 6 bases at J, leaving 14 bases unmatched. The CDR3 totals 16 residues. CDR3 bases: TGTGCCAGCAGTTCGGGGACCCTTACAGGGGTTGCTGAAGCTTTCTTT. Its protein is CASSSGTLTGVAEAFF.

The V call is TRBV7-8, the J call TRBJ2-1; D is ambiguous. V lost 7 bases to trimming and J lost 6 bases, with 19 bases between them. The CDR3 totals 15 residues. In germline, CDR1 is SGHVS, CDR2 FQNEAQ. The CDR3 DNA follows: TGTGCCAGCACCTCTGAAGAGCTTCGATCCAATGAGCAGTTCTTC. This translates into CASTSEELRSNEQFF.

The V gene is TRBV4-3, the J gene TRBJ2-5; 11 nucleotides align to TRBD1. CDR1 is LGHNA and CDR2 is YSLEER in the germline V gene. There are 16 residues in the CDR3. V shed 3 bases and J 5 bases; nucleotides not matched to a gene: 8. Here the CDR3 reads CASSHELRDRGETQYF. The CDR3 nucleotides are TGCGCCAGCAGCCATGAGTTGCGGGACAGGGGGGAGACCCAGTACTTC.

The chain is built from TRBV19 and TRBJ1-1; no definite D call. Germline V gene sequence: CDR1 LNHDA, CDR2 SQIVND (reference sequence). V shed 1 base and J shed 1 base, with 7 bases lying between them. This CDR3 is 14 amino acids long. The CDR3 nucleotides are TGTGCCAGTAGTATAGCGTCGGGGAACACTGAAGCTTTCTTT. It translates to CASSIASGNTEAFF.

This chain links TRBV7-2 with TRBJ1-1; D is perhaps TRBD1 (5 bases). V was pared by 1 base and J by 7 bases, with 13 bases between. This CDR3 comprises 14 residues. Germline CDR1 and CDR2: SGHTA and FQGNSA. CDR3 sequence: CASSLDFRGIEAFF. The CDR3, as DNA: TGTGCCAGCAGCTTAGATTTTCGGGGGATTGAAGCTTTCTTT.